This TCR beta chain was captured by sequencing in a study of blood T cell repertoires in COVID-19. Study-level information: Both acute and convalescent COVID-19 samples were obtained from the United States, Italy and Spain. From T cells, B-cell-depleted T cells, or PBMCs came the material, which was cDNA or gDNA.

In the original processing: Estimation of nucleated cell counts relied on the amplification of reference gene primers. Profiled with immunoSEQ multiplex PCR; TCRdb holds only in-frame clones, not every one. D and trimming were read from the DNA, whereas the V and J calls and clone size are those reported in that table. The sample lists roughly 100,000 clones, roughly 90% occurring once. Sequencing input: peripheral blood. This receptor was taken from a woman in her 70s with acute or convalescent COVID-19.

The CDR3 spells CASNANPLRDRGNEQFF. The CDR3 DNA reads as TGTGCCAGCAACGCCAATCCCCTCCGGGACAGGGGAAATGAGCAGTTCTTC. The V gene is TRBV27, the J gene TRBJ2-1, with TRBD1 matching 10 bases. V gave up 7 bases and J gave up 7 bases; unmatched junction bases: 16. This CDR3 is 17 amino acids long. Germline assignment: CDR1 MNHEY and CDR2 SMNVEV (reference sequence).